This T cell receptor (beta chain) was retrieved from a study of PD-1 blockade in classical Hodgkin lymphoma. Concerning this clone itself: Its cognate antigen is unknown.

Study results and caveats: The CD4+ diversity rise by C4D1 was clearest in complete responders.

Profiled with immunoSEQ multiplex PCR; TCRdb holds only in-frame clones, not every one. The sample has nearly 25,000 clones, over 65% seen once. Germline CDR1 and CDR2: SGHRS and YFSETQ. V dropped 4 bases and J dropped 5; count of bases not matched to a gene: 10. The CDR3 runs to 17 residues. After autologous stem cell transplantation all patients relapsed, and prior brentuximab vedotin exposure differed between cohorts. The rearrangement links TRBV5-1 to TRBJ1-6; 9 bases line up with TRBD1. The specimen was peripheral blood mononuclear cells (PBMCs), collected before the second cycle of nivolumab. This TCR derives from a human donor with classical Hodgkin lymphoma. In DNA form, the CDR3 reads TGCGCCAGCAGCAGGGATCCGGGACAGGGAAATAATTCACCCCTCCACTTT. Translated: CASSRDPGQGNNSPLHF.